Here is one T cell receptor beta chain with its context. The specificity of this receptor is unknown. No quality values exist for individual bases; no much larger clone is one base distant. Peripheral blood CD8+ and CD4+ T cells from healthy donors, Susac syndrome patients and multiple sclerosis patients were profiled by high-throughput TCR beta sequencing. The Susac syndrome patients fulfilled recently defined diagnostic criteria for either definite or probable disease. Bulk CD8+ and CD4+ T cells were purified by magnetic negative isolation, while CD8+ TEMRA cells were enriched using FACS. Blood was drawn into EDTA tubes, processed within 24 hours, and PBMCs were isolated by density gradient centrifugation. PBMCs intended for TCR sequencing were cryopreserved in liquid nitrogen and thawed later in a water bath at 37 degrees C. The sorted or isolated CD4+, CD8+ and CD8+ TEMRA cells reached a purity of at least 90%.

The V and J ends are trimmed by 2 bases and 2 bases, leaving 13 bases between them. Counted from cysteine to phenylalanine, this CDR3 has 16 amino acids. The entry retains the CDR3 DNA only, 48 bases that are in frame from base 1. RNA was extracted using the RNeasy kit, and about 0.45 to 1 ug of the RNA was reverse transcribed with random hexamers. The immunoSEQ multiplex PCR assay, covering 54 Vbeta and 13 Jbeta segments, was used to amplify TCR beta CDR3 regions. PCR amplification bias was corrected using a synthetic template baseline for primer optimization and computational correction. The study's processing was this. Only productive sequences were kept, with reads annotated to V, D and J genes according to IMGT and analyzed in immunoSEQ Analyzer. Clonality was computed as one minus Shannon entropy normalized by log2 of the number of productive unique sequences. For each patient and control, public and private clones were evaluated within the 100 most prevalent clones. A clone was defined as Susac-specific if it was absent from the healthy and MS cohorts, from roughly 990 published viral clones and from other ImmuneACCESS disease sequences. TCRdb took the public reads, trimmed them with fastp at Q25, ran MiXCR for clone calling and kept in-frame beta chains. Rows with a matching CDR3 protein are joined into one entry that keeps the most common DNA and genes. TCRdb, not the authors, supplied the V and J calls. The sample table shows about 150,000 distinct CDR3 sequences, and approximately 94% are seen once. The ten most abundant clones make up over 0.065% of the sample.

The entry originates in a study of CD8 T cells in Susac syndrome (dated by TCRdb to the late 2010s). For context, the study as a whole: Among the Susac syndrome patients who were sequenced, clinically active disease was present in about six and clinical remission was observed in 8 or 9. Susac syndrome patients were therapy-naive, on corticosteroids (some also receiving IVIg), or on IVIg alone at blood withdrawal. Repertoire sequencing was used to test whether CD8+ T cell activation and differentiation in Susac syndrome was antigen driven.

Beyond this particular receptor, the publication reports: No clonal expansion was detected in the CD4+ T cell repertoire of Susac syndrome patients. The TCR sequencing and HLA analysis was acknowledged to have included a relatively small number of individuals.

The clonotype was recovered from a human donor with Susac syndrome. Material: CD4+ T cells from PBMCs. This chain is built from TRBV12-3 or TRBV12-4 and TRBJ1-5; no D gene can be assigned with confidence. The CDR3 is CASSLSGGRGNQPQHF. The bases are TGTGCCAGCAGTTTAAGTGGTGGAAGGGGCAATCAGCCCCAGCATTTT.